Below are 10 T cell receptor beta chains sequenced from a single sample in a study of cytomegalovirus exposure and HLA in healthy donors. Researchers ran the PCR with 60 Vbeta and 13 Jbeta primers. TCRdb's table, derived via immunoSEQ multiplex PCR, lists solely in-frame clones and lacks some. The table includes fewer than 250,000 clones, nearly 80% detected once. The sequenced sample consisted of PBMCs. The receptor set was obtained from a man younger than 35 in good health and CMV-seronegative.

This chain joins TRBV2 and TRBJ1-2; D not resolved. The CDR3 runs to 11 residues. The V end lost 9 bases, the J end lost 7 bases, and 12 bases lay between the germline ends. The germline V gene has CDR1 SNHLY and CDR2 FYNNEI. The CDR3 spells CARKGGGGYTF. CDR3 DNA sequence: TGTGCCAGGAAAGGCGGTGGTGGCTACACCTTC.

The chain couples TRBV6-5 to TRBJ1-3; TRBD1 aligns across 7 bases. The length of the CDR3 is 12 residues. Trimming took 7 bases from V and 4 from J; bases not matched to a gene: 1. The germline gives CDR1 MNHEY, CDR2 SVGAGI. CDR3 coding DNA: TGTGCCAGCACGGGACAGGGAAACACCATATATTTT. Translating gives CASTGQGNTIYF.

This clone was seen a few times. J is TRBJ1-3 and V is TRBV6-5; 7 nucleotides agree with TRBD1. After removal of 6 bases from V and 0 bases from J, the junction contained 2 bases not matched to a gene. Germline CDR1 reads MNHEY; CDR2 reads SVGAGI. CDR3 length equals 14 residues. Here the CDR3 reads CASSDRASGNTIYF. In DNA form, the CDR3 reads TGTGCCAGCAGCGACAGGGCCTCTGGAAACACCATATATTTT.

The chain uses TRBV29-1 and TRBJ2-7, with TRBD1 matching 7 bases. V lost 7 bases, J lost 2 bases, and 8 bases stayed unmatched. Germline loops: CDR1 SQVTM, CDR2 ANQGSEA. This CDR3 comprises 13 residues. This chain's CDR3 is CSATGALAYEQYF. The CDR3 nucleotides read TGCAGCGCTACAGGGGCTTTAGCCTACGAGCAGTACTTC.

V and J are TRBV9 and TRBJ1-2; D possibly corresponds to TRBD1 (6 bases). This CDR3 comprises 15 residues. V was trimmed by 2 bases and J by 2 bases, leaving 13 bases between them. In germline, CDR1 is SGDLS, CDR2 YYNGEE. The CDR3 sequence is CASSVDSSANYGYTF. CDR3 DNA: TGTGCCAGCAGCGTGGACAGTTCGGCCAACTATGGCTACACCTTC.

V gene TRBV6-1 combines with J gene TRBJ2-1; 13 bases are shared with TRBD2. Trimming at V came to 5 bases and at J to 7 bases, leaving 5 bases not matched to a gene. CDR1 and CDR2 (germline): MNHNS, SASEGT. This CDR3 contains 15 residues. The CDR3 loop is CASSPLAGGGNEQFF. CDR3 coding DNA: TGTGCCAGCAGTCCACTAGCGGGAGGGGGAAATGAGCAGTTCTTC.

The DNA for the CDR3 is TGTGCCAGTAGTATTTCTACAGAACCCACCGGGGAGCTGTTTTTT. Translating gives CASSISTEPTGELFF. The genes are TRBV19 and TRBJ2-2; the D is unclear. Germline V lookup: CDR1 LNHDA, CDR2 SQIVND (reference sequence). The CDR3 sequence is 15 residues long. Trimming cost V 3 bases and J 4 bases, with 12 bases left between them.

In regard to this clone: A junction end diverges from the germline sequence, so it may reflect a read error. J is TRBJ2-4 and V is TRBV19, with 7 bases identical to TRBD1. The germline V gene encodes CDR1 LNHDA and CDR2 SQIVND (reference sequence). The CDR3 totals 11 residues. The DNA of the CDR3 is TGTGCCAGTAATAAGGGGGCGAACGTAGACTTC. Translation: CASNKGANVDF.

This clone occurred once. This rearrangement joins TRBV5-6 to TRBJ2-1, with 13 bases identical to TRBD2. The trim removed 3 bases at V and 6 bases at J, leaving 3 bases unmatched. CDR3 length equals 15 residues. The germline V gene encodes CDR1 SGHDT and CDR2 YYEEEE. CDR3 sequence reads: CASSYWTSGSNEQFF. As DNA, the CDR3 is TGTGCCAGCAGCTATTGGACTAGCGGGAGCAATGAGCAGTTCTTC.

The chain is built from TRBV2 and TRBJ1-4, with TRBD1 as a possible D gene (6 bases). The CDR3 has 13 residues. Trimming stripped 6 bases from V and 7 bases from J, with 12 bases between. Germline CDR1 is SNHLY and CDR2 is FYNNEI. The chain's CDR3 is CASSERTVEKLFF. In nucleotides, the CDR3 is TGTGCCAGCAGCGAGAGGACAGTTGAAAAACTGTTTTTT.